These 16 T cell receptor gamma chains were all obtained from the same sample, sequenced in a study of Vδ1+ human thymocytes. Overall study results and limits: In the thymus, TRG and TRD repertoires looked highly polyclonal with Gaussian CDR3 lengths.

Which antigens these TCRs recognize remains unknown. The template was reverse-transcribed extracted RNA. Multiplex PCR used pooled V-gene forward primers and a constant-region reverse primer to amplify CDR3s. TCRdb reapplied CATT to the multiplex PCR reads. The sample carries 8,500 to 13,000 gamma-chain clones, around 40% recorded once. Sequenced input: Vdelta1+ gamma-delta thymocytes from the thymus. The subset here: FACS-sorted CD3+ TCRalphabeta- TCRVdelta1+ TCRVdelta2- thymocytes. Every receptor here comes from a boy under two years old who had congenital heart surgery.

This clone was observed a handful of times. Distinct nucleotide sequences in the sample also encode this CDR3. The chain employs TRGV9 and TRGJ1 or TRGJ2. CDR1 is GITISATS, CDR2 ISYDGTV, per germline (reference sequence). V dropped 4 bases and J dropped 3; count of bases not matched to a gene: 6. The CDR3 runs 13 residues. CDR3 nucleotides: TGTGCCTTGTGGGAAGAAACTTATTATAAGAAACTCTTT. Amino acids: CALWEETYYKKLF.

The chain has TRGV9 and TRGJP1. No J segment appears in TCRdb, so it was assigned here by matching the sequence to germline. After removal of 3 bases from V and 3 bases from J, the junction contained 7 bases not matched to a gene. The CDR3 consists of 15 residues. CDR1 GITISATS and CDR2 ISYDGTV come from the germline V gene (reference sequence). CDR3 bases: TGTGCCTTGTGGGAGTCCTTTTCCACTGGTTGGTTCAAGATATTT. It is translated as CALWESFSTGWFKIF.

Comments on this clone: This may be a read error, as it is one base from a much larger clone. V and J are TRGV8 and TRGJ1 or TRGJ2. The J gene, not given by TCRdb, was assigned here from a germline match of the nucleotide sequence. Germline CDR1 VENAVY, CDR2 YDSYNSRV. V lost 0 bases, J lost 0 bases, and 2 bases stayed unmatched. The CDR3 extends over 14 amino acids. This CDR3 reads CATWDRPNYYKKLF. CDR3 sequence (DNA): TGTGCCACCTGGGATAGGCCGAATTATTATAAGAAACTCTTT.

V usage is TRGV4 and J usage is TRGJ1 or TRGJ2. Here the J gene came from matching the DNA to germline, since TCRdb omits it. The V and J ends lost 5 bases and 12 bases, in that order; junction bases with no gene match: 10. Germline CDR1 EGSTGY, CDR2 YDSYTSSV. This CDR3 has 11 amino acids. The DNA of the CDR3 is TGTGCCACCTGGGCTGTGGCTTGGAAACTCTTT. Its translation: CATWAVAWKLF.

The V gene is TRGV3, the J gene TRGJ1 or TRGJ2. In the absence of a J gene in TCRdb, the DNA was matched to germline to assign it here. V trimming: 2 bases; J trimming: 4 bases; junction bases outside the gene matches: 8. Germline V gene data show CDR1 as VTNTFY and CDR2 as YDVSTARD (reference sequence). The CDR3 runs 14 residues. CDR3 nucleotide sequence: TGTGCCACCTGGGACACACCGACCTATTATAAGAAACTCTTT. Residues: CATWDTPTYYKKLF.

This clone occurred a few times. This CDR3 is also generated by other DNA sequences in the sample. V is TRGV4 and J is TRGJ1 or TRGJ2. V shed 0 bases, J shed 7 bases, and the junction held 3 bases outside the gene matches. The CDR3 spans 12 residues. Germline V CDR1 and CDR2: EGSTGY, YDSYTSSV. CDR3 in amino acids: CATWDGRYKKLF. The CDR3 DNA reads TGTGCCACCTGGGATGGGCGATATAAGAAACTCTTT.

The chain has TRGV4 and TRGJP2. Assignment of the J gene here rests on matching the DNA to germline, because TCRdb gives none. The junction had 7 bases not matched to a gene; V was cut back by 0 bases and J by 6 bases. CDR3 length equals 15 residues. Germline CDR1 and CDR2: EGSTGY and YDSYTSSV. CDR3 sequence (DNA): TGTGCCACCTGGGATGGGCAAGAGGGTGATTGGATCAAGACGTTT. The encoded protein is CATWDGQEGDWIKTF.

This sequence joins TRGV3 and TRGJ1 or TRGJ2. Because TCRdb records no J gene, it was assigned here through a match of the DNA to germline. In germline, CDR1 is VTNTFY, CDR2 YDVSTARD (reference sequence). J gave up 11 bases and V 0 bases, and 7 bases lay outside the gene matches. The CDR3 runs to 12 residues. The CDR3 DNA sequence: TGTGCCACCTGGGACAGGCCGAGGGAGAAACTCTTT. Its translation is CATWDRPREKLF.

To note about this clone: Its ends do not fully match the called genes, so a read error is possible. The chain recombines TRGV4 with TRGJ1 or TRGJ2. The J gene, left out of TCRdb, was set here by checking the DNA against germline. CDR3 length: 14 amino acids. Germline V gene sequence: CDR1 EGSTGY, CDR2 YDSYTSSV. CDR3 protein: CATWNGPNYYKKLF. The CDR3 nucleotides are TGTGCCACCTGGAATGGGCCGAATTATTATAAGAAACTCTTT.

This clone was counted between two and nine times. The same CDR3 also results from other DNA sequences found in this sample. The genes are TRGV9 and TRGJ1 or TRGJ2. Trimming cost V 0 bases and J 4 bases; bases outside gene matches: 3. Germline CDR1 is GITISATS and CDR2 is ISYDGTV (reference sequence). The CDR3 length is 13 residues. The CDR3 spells CALWEVLYYKKLF. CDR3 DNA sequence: TGTGCCTTGTGGGAGGTGTTGTATTATAAGAAACTCTTT.

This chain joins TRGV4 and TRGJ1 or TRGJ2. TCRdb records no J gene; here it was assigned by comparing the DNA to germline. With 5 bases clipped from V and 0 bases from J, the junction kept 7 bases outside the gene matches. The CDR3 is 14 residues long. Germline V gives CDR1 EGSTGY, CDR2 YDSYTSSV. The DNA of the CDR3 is TGTGCCACCTGGGTCGCCCCGAATTATTATAAGAAACTCTTT. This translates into CATWVAPNYYKKLF.

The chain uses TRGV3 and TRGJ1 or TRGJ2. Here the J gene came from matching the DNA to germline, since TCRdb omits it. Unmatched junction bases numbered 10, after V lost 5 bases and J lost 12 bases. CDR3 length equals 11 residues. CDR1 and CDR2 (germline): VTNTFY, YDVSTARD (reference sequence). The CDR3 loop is CATWGSQWKLF. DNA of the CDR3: TGTGCCACCTGGGGTTCTCAGTGGAAACTCTTT.

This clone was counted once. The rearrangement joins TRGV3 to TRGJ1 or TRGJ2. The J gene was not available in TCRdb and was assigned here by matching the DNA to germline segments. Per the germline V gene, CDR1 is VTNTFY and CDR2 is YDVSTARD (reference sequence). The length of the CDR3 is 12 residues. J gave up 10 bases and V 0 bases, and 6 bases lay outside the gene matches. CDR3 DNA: TGTGCCACCTGGGACAGGCCCCAGAAGAAACTCTTT. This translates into CATWDRPQKKLF.

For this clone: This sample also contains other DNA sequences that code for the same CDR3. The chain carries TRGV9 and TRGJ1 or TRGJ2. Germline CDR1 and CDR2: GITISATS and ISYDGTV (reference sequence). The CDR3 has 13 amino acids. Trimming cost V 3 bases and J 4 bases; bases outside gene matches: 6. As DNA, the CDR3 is TGTGCCTTGTGGGAGCCGTTGTATTATAAGAAACTCTTT. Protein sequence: CALWEPLYYKKLF.

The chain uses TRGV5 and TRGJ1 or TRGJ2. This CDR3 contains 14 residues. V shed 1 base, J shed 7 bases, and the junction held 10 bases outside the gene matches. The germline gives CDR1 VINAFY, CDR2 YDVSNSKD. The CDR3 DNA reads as TGTGCCACCTGGGACAGCCCTCTATGCTATAAGAAACTCTTT. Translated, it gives CATWDSPLCYKKLF.

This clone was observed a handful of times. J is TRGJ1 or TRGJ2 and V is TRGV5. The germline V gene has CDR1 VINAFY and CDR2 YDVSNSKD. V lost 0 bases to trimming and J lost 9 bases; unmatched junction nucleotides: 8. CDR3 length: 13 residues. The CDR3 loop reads CATWDRPRGKKLF. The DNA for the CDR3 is TGTGCCACCTGGGACAGGCCAAGGGGTAAGAAACTCTTT.